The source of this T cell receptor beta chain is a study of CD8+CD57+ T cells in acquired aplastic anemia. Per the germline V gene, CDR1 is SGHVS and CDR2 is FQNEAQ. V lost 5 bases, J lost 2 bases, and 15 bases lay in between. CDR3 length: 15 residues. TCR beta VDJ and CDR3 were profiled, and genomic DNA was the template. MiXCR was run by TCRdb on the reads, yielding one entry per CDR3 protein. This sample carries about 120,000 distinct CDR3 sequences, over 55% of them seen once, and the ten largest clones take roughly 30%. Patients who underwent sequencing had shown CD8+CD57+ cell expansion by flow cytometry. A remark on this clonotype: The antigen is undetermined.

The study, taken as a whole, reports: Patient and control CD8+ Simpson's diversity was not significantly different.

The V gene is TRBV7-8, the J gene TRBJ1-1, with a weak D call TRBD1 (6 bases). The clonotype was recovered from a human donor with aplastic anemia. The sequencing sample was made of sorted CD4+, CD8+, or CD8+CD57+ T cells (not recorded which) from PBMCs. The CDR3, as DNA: TGTGCCAGCAGCCCTATACAGGGTGCCAACACTGAAGCTTTCTTT. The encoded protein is CASSPIQGANTEAFF.